Listed below are T cell receptor beta chains from one sample, sequenced in a study of metastatic and nonmetastatic thyroid tumors. TCRdb used MiXCR to call clones anew from the PCR reads. The sample contains approximately 6,300 clones, around 20% of which appear only once. The specimen sequenced was adjacent normal tissue. All receptors derive from a female donor with papillary thyroid cancer or a benign thyroid nodule (not recorded which). Some clones in this sample may be carry-over from other donors' samples. Both conserved end residues are part of each CDR3. A D gene is named only where the DNA matches it firmly. Clone sizes are given selectively: once, few, many, or a class where the clone is expanded.

d_gene,v_gene,abundance,j_gene,CDR3nt,CDR3aa
-,TRBV2,few,TRBJ2-5,TGTGCCAGCAAGGAGGCCATCGCCGGGGAGACCCAGTACTTC,CASKEAIAGETQYF
-,TRBV5-4,many,TRBJ1-6,TGTGCCAGCAGCTCAGGGAGTTATAATTCACCCCTCCACTTT,CASSSGSYNSPLHF
-,TRBV28,-,TRBJ1-6,TGTGCCAGCAGTTATTACAGACCTTTGGGAACCCTCCACTTT,CASSYYRPLGTLHF
-,TRBV3-1,many,TRBJ2-2,TGTGCCAGCAGCCTGCGGAGGGGGGACACCGGGGAGCTGTTTTTT,CASSLRRGDTGELFF
-,TRBV15,many,TRBJ2-2,TGTGCCACCAGCAGGACAAGGCAGGGGAACACCGGGGAGCTGTTTTTT,CATSRTRQGNTGELFF
TRBD2,TRBV7-8,many,TRBJ2-5,TGTGCCAGCAGCTTTGGGACTAGTCGTCAAGAGACCCAGTACTTC,CASSFGTSRQETQYF
-,TRBV10-3,few,TRBJ1-5,TGTGCCATCAGTGAGTCTGAGTTGCAGCCCCAGCATTTT,CAISESELQPQHF
-,TRBV6-1,medium-sized,TRBJ2-7,TGTGCCAGCAGGCGGGACGGCTCCTCCTACGAGCAGTACTTC,CASRRDGSSYEQYF
TRBD1,TRBV3-1,medium-sized,TRBJ1-2,TGTGCCAGCAGCCAAGAGGGACAGGCGGATGGCTACACCTTC,CASSQEGQADGYTF
TRBD1,TRBV20-1,medium-sized,TRBJ2-7,TGCAGTGCTAAAACTGGACAGGATCCTGCCTACGAGCAGTACTTC,CSAKTGQDPAYEQYF
-,TRBV27,medium-sized,TRBJ2-2,TGTGCCAGCAGTTTACGCCTCGGTAAACTGGCCACCGGGGAGCTGTTTTTT,CASSLRLGKLATGELFF
-,TRBV6-2/TRBV6-3,-,TRBJ2-1,TGTGCCAGCAGTTACGACTACTACAATGAGCAGTTCTTC,CASSYDYYNEQFF
-,TRBV11-2,-,TRBJ2-2,TGTGCCAGCAGCTTAGCTTGGTCCGGGGAGCTGTTTTTT,CASSLAWSGELFF
-,TRBV24-1,medium-sized,TRBJ2-3,TGTGCCACCAGTGTTAAGGGGCAGGGTTGGACAGATACGCAGTATTTT,CATSVKGQGWTDTQYF
TRBD1,TRBV5-1,once,TRBJ2-7,TGCGCCAGCAGCTCGACCGGGACAGGGATCTACGAGCAGTACTTC,CASSSTGTGIYEQYF
-,TRBV11-2,medium-sized,TRBJ2-6,TGTGCCAGCAGCTCCACGGGGGCAGGGGCCAACGTCCTGACTTTC,CASSSTGAGANVLTF
-,TRBV12-3/TRBV12-4,few,TRBJ1-1,TGTGCCAGCAGTTTACCCCCCTCCGTCAGGGCTGAAGCTTTCTTT,CASSLPPSVRAEAFF
-,TRBV9,medium-sized,TRBJ1-2,TGTGCCTCCTCAACTTACTTAAACTATGGCTACACCTTC,CASSTYLNYGYTF
-,TRBV20-1,-,TRBJ1-1,TGCAGTGCCCGACAGCACGGCATGAACACTGAAGCTTTCTTT,CSARQHGMNTEAFF
TRBD2,TRBV20-1,-,TRBJ2-1,TGCAGTGCCAATGGACTAGCGGGGGTGGACAATGAGCAGTTCTTC,CSANGLAGVDNEQFF
TRBD2,TRBV10-1,-,TRBJ2-1,TGCGCCAGCAGAACTAGCGGGGGGGCTGAGAGTGAGCAGTTCTTC,CASRTSGGAESEQFF
TRBD2,TRBV7-2,-,TRBJ2-7,TGTGCCAGCATCTCTCTTAGCGGGGGGGCCTACGAGCAGTACTTC,CASISLSGGAYEQYF
-,TRBV6-1,-,TRBJ1-2,TGTGCCAGCAGTGAACCGACCCTTGGGGCCGGAGGCTACACCTTC,CASSEPTLGAGGYTF
-,TRBV27,medium-sized,TRBJ2-7,TGTGCCAGCAGTTTAACAGGGATGACCTACGAGCAGTACTTC,CASSLTGMTYEQYF
-,TRBV5-6,medium-sized,TRBJ1-6,TGTGCCAGCAGACCTTGGAGTAATTCACCCCTCCACTTT,CASRPWSNSPLHF
-,TRBV27,few,TRBJ2-7,TGTGCCAGCAGTTCCTATGCCGAGCAGTACTTC,CASSSYAEQYF
-,TRBV5-1,many,TRBJ2-5,TGCGCCAGCAGCCTGCTGCGGGGCGGGGAGACCCAGTACTTC,CASSLLRGGETQYF
-,TRBV6-2/TRBV6-3,-,TRBJ2-2,TGTGCCAGCAGTTACTCTGGTACCGGGGACCTGTCTTTT,CASSYSGTGDLSF
-,TRBV19,many,TRBJ1-1,TGTGCCAGTAGTAGGTCCCGGGCGGAAGCTTTCTTT,CASSRSRAEAFF
-,TRBV27,large,TRBJ2-7,TGTGCCAGCCGACTTAAAAGCCAACAGAGCTACGAGCAGTACTTC,CASRLKSQQSYEQYF
-,TRBV5-1,-,TRBJ2-7,TGCGCCAGCAGCTTGAACGGTGACTCCTACGAGCAGTACTTC,CASSLNGDSYEQYF
-,TRBV29-1,-,TRBJ1-3,TGCAGCGTTGAAGATCGGGGGACAAGCGGAGATACCATATATTTT,CSVEDRGTSGDTIYF
-,TRBV27,-,TRBJ2-7,TGTGCCAGCAGTTCGGCAGACAGGAACCACGAGCAGTACTTC,CASSSADRNHEQYF
TRBD1,TRBV27,few,TRBJ1-1,TGTGCCAGCAGTTTACTCCCAGGGGGAGAAGCTTTCTTT,CASSLLPGGEAFF
-,TRBV6-1,-,TRBJ1-1,TGTGCCAGCTTTGGATCCCCTGAAGCTTTCTTT,CASFGSPEAFF
-,TRBV19,few,TRBJ1-2,TGTGCCAGTAGTCTCGTAAGGGCTCGCCGGGAGCGCTACACCTTC,CASSLVRARRERYTF
-,TRBV10-2,-,TRBJ2-5,TGCGCCACCTCACCCCCGGAGGGATTAGATACCCAGTACTTC,CATSPPEGLDTQYF
-,TRBV7-2,-,TRBJ2-7,TGTGCCAGCAGCCTTACGCGGGACAACTACGAGCAGTACTTC,CASSLTRDNYEQYF
-,TRBV2,few,TRBJ2-3,TGTGCCAGCACTCACGGACCCCATACGCAGTATTTT,CASTHGPHTQYF
-,TRBV5-6,many,TRBJ2-3,TGTGCCAGCAGCTTGGTAGGGGCGGTCCACACAGATACGCAGTATTTT,CASSLVGAVHTDTQYF
-,TRBV12-3/TRBV12-4,few,TRBJ1-1,TGTGCCTGCAGCTTAGTGGACGGACCCACTGAAGCTTTCTTT,CACSLVDGPTEAFF
TRBD2,TRBV6-2/TRBV6-3,few,TRBJ2-7,TGTGCCAGCAGTTACTCAAGCGGGAACTCCTACGAGCAGTACTTC,CASSYSSGNSYEQYF
TRBD1,TRBV20-1,-,TRBJ1-2,TGCAGTGCTGCTGGACAGGCCGGTGGTTATGGCTACACCTTC,CSAAGQAGGYGYTF
-,TRBV7-8,-,TRBJ2-7,TGTGCCAGCAGCTTTTCTAGTGAAGGTACAGAGCAGTACTTC,CASSFSSEGTEQYF
-,TRBV5-1,many,TRBJ2-5,TGCGCCAGCAGCTTACAGGGTCGGGAAGAGACCCAGTACTTC,CASSLQGREETQYF
-,TRBV18,many,TRBJ1-2,TGTGCCAGCTCACTAAATGAGGGGGGAGCTAACTATGGCTACACCTTC,CASSLNEGGANYGYTF
-,TRBV11-1,-,TRBJ1-4,TGTGCCAGCAGCTTAGATGGCATCACAGGAGCAACTAATGAAAAACTGTTTTTT,CASSLDGITGATNEKLFF
TRBD2,TRBV5-1,many,TRBJ2-3,TGCGCCAGCACCATACTAGCGGGGGGGCCGAATACGCAGTATTTT,CASTILAGGPNTQYF
-,TRBV2,many,TRBJ2-4,TGTGCCAGCGGGGGTCGTCTGGCCAAAAACATTCAGTACTTC,CASGGRLAKNIQYF
-,TRBV30,few,TRBJ1-4,TGTGCCTGGAGCCCACAAGGGGGAAAACTGTTTTTT,CAWSPQGGKLFF
-,TRBV2,medium-sized,TRBJ1-4,TGTGCCAGCAGCACAGGGTGGAATGAAAAACTGTTTTTT,CASSTGWNEKLFF
-,TRBV20-1,medium-sized,TRBJ2-3,TGCAGTGCTAGAGATTGGGAATCTAGCACAGATACGCAGTATTTT,CSARDWESSTDTQYF
-,TRBV18,many,TRBJ1-3,TGTGCCAGCTCACTAAGGGAGCGCGAGTCTGGAAACACCATATATTTT,CASSLRERESGNTIYF
TRBD2,TRBV24-1,-,TRBJ2-5,TGTGCCCAAAAGACCGGGTCTAGCGGGACCAGTAAGACCCAGTACTTC,CAQKTGSSGTSKTQYF
-,TRBV15,-,TRBJ1-2,TGTGCCACCAGCAGAGACTCCGGGGCATATGGCTACACCTTC,CATSRDSGAYGYTF
-,TRBV7-2,-,TRBJ1-2,TGTGCCATCAGCTTAGCCCTGGGAGCTAAAGATGGCGACACCTTC,CAISLALGAKDGDTF
TRBD1,TRBV19,medium-sized,TRBJ1-1,TGTGCCAGTAGCTCCACAGGGGGCACTGAAGCTTTCTTT,CASSSTGGTEAFF
TRBD2,TRBV29-1,many,TRBJ2-1,TGCAGCGGCTGGGCCGGGACTAGCGGCTTGGGTGAGCAGTTCTTC,CSGWAGTSGLGEQFF
-,TRBV5-1,-,TRBJ2-1,TGCGCCAGCAGCCAGTACCAGAGTTTGGTACCGACCTACAATGATCAGTTCTTC,CASSQYQSLVPTYNDQFF
-,TRBV6-6,-,TRBJ1-2,TGTGCCAGCAGTTACTCACCAGCCCCCTATGGCTACACCTTC,CASSYSPAPYGYTF